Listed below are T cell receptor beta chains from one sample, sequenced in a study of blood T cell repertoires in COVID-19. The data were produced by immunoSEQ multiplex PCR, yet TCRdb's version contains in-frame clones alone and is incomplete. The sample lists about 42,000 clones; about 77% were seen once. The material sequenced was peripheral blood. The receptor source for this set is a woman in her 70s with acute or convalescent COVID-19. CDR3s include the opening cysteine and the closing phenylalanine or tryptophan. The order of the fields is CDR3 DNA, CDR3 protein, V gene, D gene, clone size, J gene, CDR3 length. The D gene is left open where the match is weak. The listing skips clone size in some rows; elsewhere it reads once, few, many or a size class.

DNA: TGTGCCAGCAGCTTAGAAAGCCCCCTCGGGATCCTGATCGACGAGCAGTACTTC
CDR3: CASSLESPLGILIDEQYF
V: TRBV7-9
D: NA
size: few
J: TRBJ2-7
length: 18

DNA: TGTGCCAGCAGCTTCTCTAGCGGGGGGGCCGTTTATGCAGATACGCAGTATTTT
CDR3: CASSFSSGGAVYADTQYF
V: TRBV7-3
D: TRBD2
size: few
J: TRBJ2-3
length: 18

DNA: TGTGCCAGCAGTGGGAGCGTTAGCACTGAAGCTTTCTTT
CDR3: CASSGSVSTEAFF
V: TRBV12-3/TRBV12-4
D: NA
size: NA
J: TRBJ1-1
length: 13

DNA: TGTGCCAGTAGTATGTGGGGAGGGGGGCGTGTATACAATGAGCAGTTCTTC
CDR3: CASSMWGGGRVYNEQFF
V: TRBV19
D: NA
size: NA
J: TRBJ2-1
length: 17

DNA: TGCGCCAGCAGCCTGGACAACTCTGGAAACACCATATATTTT
CDR3: CASSLDNSGNTIYF
V: TRBV5-1
D: NA
size: few
J: TRBJ1-3
length: 14

DNA: TGTGCCAGCAGCTTAGATTCCGGTGGACTAGCGGGAAACGAGCAGTACTTC
CDR3: CASSLDSGGLAGNEQYF
V: TRBV7-2
D: TRBD2
size: few
J: TRBJ2-7
length: 17

DNA: TGTGCCAGCAGCGGTGGGACAGGGATAGATGAAAAACTGTTTTTT
CDR3: CASSGGTGIDEKLFF
V: TRBV5-6
D: TRBD1
size: NA
J: TRBJ1-4
length: 15

DNA: TGCAGTGCTAGTGCTACAAGGGGAACCACTTTTAGCAATCAGCCCCAGCATTTT
CDR3: CSASATRGTTFSNQPQHF
V: TRBV20-1
D: NA
size: NA
J: TRBJ1-5
length: 18

DNA: TGTGCCAGCAGCACTAGCGGGGGCCCCTACGAGCAGTACTTC
CDR3: CASSTSGGPYEQYF
V: TRBV28
D: TRBD2
size: NA
J: TRBJ2-7
length: 14

DNA: TGCGCCAGCAGCCCCCTGACAGGGCGATCCTACGAGCAGTACTTC
CDR3: CASSPLTGRSYEQYF
V: TRBV5-1
D: TRBD1
size: NA
J: TRBJ2-7
length: 15

DNA: TGTGCCAGTTCCCCGATAGCCACTGAAGCTTTCTTT
CDR3: CASSPIATEAFF
V: TRBV2
D: NA
size: many
J: TRBJ1-1
length: 12

DNA: TGTGCTAGCAGCCCGGGGACAGCTTGGGGGTTCGAGCAGTACTTC
CDR3: CASSPGTAWGFEQYF
V: TRBV7-7
D: TRBD1
size: few
J: TRBJ2-7
length: 15

DNA: TGCGCCAGCAGCTTAAGCCCGATAAGGGGGTCGGGAGAAAAACTGTTTTTT
CDR3: CASSLSPIRGSGEKLFF
V: TRBV5-1
D: NA
size: once
J: TRBJ1-4
length: 17

DNA: TGTGCCAGCAGCTTTTCGGGTGAGAGCAATCAGCCCCAGCATTTT
CDR3: CASSFSGESNQPQHF
V: TRBV7-9
D: NA
size: NA
J: TRBJ1-5
length: 15

DNA: TGTGCCAGCAGCTCACCGGGACAGGGAGATGGCTACACCTTC
CDR3: CASSSPGQGDGYTF
V: TRBV7-2
D: TRBD1
size: few
J: TRBJ1-2
length: 14

DNA: TGTGCCAGTAAGACCGGGACAGGGGAGACCGGGGAGCTGTTTTTT
CDR3: CASKTGTGETGELFF
V: TRBV2
D: TRBD1
size: NA
J: TRBJ2-2
length: 15

DNA: TGTGCCAGCTCACGGGGACAGGGGGGTACTCAGCCCCAGCATTTT
CDR3: CASSRGQGGTQPQHF
V: TRBV18
D: TRBD1
size: NA
J: TRBJ1-5
length: 15

DNA: TGTGCCACCGGGGAACAGGGGGCTTCCGAGCAGTACTTC
CDR3: CATGEQGASEQYF
V: TRBV19
D: TRBD1
size: NA
J: TRBJ2-7
length: 13

DNA: TGTGCCAGTGAACAGGGTTTCGATGAAAAACTGTTTTTT
CDR3: CASEQGFDEKLFF
V: TRBV19
D: NA
size: once
J: TRBJ1-4
length: 13

DNA: TGTGCCAGCAGCCATCTAGCGGGAGAAGAGACCCAGTACTTC
CDR3: CASSHLAGEETQYF
V: TRBV3-1/TRBV3-2
D: TRBD2
size: NA
J: TRBJ2-5
length: 14

DNA: TGTGCCAGCAGCAAAGGGCGGGTCGGTTCACCCCTCCACTTT
CDR3: CASSKGRVGSPLHF
V: TRBV21-1
D: NA
size: NA
J: TRBJ1-6
length: 14

DNA: TGTGCCAGCAGTTCCCCCGGACAATCCTACGAGCAGTACTTC
CDR3: CASSSPGQSYEQYF
V: TRBV28
D: NA
size: NA
J: TRBJ2-7
length: 14

DNA: TGTGCCAGCAGCTCTGTACCGGGACTAGAAAAAGAGACCCAGTACTTC
CDR3: CASSSVPGLEKETQYF
V: TRBV7-9
D: TRBD2
size: NA
J: TRBJ2-5
length: 16

DNA: TGTGCCAGCAGTGAATTTAGCGGGAGGGCTGGAGATACGCAGTATTTT
CDR3: CASSEFSGRAGDTQYF
V: TRBV2
D: TRBD2
size: NA
J: TRBJ2-3
length: 16

DNA: TGTGCCAGCAGCACCGGACAGGGGGCCCCCTATGGCTACACCTTC
CDR3: CASSTGQGAPYGYTF
V: TRBV7-6
D: TRBD1
size: NA
J: TRBJ1-2
length: 15

DNA: TGTGCCACCAGTGATCACTCTAGCGGGTACCAAGAGACCCAGTACTTC
CDR3: CATSDHSSGYQETQYF
V: TRBV24-1
D: TRBD2
size: NA
J: TRBJ2-5
length: 16

DNA: TGTGCCAGCAGAAGCCCGGGGGGGCACCATAATTCACCCCTCCACTTT
CDR3: CASRSPGGHHNSPLHF
V: TRBV27
D: NA
size: NA
J: TRBJ1-6
length: 16

DNA: TGTGCCAGCAGTGGCTTTGTGGGCAATCAGCCCCAGCATTTT
CDR3: CASSGFVGNQPQHF
V: TRBV27
D: NA
size: few
J: TRBJ1-5
length: 14

DNA: TGTGCCATCAGTGAGGGGGCCTGGCAGTTCTTC
CDR3: CAISEGAWQFF
V: TRBV10-3
D: NA
size: once
J: TRBJ2-1
length: 11

DNA: TGTGCCAGCTCACCACCATTCAACCGGGGGTATGAGCAGTTCTTC
CDR3: CASSPPFNRGYEQFF
V: TRBV18
D: NA
size: NA
J: TRBJ2-1
length: 15

DNA: TGTGCCAGCAGTGAAGCCCCGGGACAGGGTTACGAGCAGTACTTC
CDR3: CASSEAPGQGYEQYF
V: TRBV2
D: TRBD1
size: many
J: TRBJ2-7
length: 15

DNA: TGTGCCTGGAGTCCCGGACTAGCGACAGATACGCAGTATTTT
CDR3: CAWSPGLATDTQYF
V: TRBV30
D: TRBD2
size: NA
J: TRBJ2-3
length: 14

DNA: TGTGCCAGCACCCGCGACATACTAGGGAATTCACCCCTCCACTTT
CDR3: CASTRDILGNSPLHF
V: TRBV6-5
D: NA
size: once
J: TRBJ1-6
length: 15

DNA: TGTGCCAGCAGTGCCCTCAACGGGAGGACAGATACGCAGTATTTT
CDR3: CASSALNGRTDTQYF
V: TRBV2
D: TRBD2
size: NA
J: TRBJ2-3
length: 15

DNA: TGTGCCATCAGTGGCTCCGGGACAGCCTTCGAAAAACTGTTTTTT
CDR3: CAISGSGTAFEKLFF
V: TRBV10-3
D: TRBD1
size: NA
J: TRBJ1-4
length: 15

DNA: TGTGCCAGCAGCTTGTCAGGGCCGGCTTCACCCCTCCACTTT
CDR3: CASSLSGPASPLHF
V: TRBV5-8
D: NA
size: NA
J: TRBJ1-6
length: 14

DNA: TGCAGCGTTGAAGGCAGCTCCTACGAGCAGTACTTC
CDR3: CSVEGSSYEQYF
V: TRBV29-1
D: NA
size: once
J: TRBJ2-7
length: 12

DNA: TGTGCCAGTTCCCTTGACAGGGATAGCAATCAGCCCCAGCATTTT
CDR3: CASSLDRDSNQPQHF
V: TRBV6-5
D: TRBD1
size: NA
J: TRBJ1-5
length: 15

DNA: TGTGCCACCAGCATCCACGGGGGGGCAGGAGGGGAGCTGTTTTTT
CDR3: CATSIHGGAGGELFF
V: TRBV15
D: TRBD2
size: NA
J: TRBJ2-2
length: 15

DNA: TGTGCCAGCAACCTACAGGGTTATAATTCACCCCTCCACTTT
CDR3: CASNLQGYNSPLHF
V: TRBV5-6
D: NA
size: once
J: TRBJ1-6
length: 14

DNA: TGTGCCAGTAGTACCACCCGGGACACTGAAGCTTTCTTT
CDR3: CASSTTRDTEAFF
V: TRBV19
D: NA
size: NA
J: TRBJ1-1
length: 13

DNA: TGTGCCAGCACCCACCGAAACACCTACGAGCAGTACTTC
CDR3: CASTHRNTYEQYF
V: TRBV2
D: NA
size: once
J: TRBJ2-7
length: 13

DNA: TGTGCCAGCAGCTTAGCGAGCTTTTATGGCTACACCTTC
CDR3: CASSLASFYGYTF
V: TRBV7-2
D: NA
size: NA
J: TRBJ1-2
length: 13

DNA: TGTGCCAGTAGTACTACCCGGACAGGGGTGACTGAAGCTTTCTTT
CDR3: CASSTTRTGVTEAFF
V: TRBV19
D: TRBD1
size: few
J: TRBJ1-1
length: 15